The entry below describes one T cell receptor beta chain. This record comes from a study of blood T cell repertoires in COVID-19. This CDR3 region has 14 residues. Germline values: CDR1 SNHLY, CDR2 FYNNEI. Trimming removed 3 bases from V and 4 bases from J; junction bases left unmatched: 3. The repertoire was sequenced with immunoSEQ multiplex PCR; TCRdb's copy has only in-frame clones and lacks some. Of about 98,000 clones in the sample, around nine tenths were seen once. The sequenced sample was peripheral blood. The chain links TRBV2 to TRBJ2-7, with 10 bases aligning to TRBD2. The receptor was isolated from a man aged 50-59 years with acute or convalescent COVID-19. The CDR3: CASSDTSGAYEQYF. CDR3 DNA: TGTGCCAGCAGTGATACTAGCGGGGCTTACGAGCAGTACTTC.